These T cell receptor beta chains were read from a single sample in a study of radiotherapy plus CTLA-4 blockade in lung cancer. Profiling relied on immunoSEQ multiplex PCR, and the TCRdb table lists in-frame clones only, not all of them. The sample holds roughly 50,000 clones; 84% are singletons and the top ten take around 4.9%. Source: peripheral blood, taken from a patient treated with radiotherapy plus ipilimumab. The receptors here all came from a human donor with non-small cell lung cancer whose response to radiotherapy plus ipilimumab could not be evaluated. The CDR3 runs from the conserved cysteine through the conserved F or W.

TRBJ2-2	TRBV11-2	CASSPLAVNTGELFF
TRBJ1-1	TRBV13	CASSRTAGAFF
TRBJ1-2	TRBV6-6	CASSYSRGNYGYTF
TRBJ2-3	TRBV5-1	CASSDSGRTDTQYF
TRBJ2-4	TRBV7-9	CASSREREKWIQYF
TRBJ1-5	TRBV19	CASSPRQGISNQPQHF
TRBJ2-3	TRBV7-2	CASSFGGIGTQYF
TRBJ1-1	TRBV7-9	CASSLMSQNTEAFF
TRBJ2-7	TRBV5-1	CASSGGDRASYEQYF
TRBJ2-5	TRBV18	CASSPMTSQETQYF
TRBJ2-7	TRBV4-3	CASSPGDSSYEQYF
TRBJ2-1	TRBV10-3	CAISESRETYNEQFF
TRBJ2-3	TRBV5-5	CASSLAGTGVTQYF
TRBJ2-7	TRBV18	CASSPSTYRDSEQYF
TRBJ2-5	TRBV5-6	CASSLDTGREQETQYF
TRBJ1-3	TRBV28	CASSFHRINTIYF
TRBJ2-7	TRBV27	CASSFSRSQGAYEQYF
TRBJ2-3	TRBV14	CASSNAGGLADTQYF
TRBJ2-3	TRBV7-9	CASSLTSGYTDTQYF
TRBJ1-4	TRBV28	CASSETGYNEKLFF
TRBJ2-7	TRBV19	CASRDRATYEQYF
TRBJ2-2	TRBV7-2	CASSLEALAGISNTGELFF
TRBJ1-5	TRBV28	CASSLYRGGSQPQHF
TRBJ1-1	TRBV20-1	CSAPPGGGAFF
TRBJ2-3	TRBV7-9	CASSPGEFTDTQYF
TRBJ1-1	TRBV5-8	CASSLGQGGYHTEAFF
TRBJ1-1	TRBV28	CASSPGTWNTEAFF
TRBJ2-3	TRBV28	CASGEGGQGVLDTQYF
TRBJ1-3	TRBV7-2	CASGEGAGNTIYF
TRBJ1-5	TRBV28	CASSFLGQGGQPQHF
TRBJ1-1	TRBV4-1	CACSPLGETEAFF
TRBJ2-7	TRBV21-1	CASSKVTGEQYF
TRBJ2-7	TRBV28	CASSFLRVSSYEQYF
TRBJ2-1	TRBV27	CASSLSLAAEQFF
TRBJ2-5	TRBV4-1	CASSPGLAGGGETQYF
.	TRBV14	CASRRTSTYEQYF
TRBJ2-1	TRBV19	CASSIGLAGGPSSYNEQFF
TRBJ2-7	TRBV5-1	CASSLAGTASYEQYF
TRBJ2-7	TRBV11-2	CASSFSQGEYEQYF
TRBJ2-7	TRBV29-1	CSVEDPTGNPYEQYF
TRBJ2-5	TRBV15	CATSRASGRARETQYF
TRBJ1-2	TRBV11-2	CASSLARTGGSYGYTF
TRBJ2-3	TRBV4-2	CASSQAASTDTQYF
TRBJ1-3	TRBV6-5	CASSRGKGGGNTIYF
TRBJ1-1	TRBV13	CASSARTGGVVTEAFF
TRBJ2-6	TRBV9	CASSEGQGAGANVLTF
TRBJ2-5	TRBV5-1	CASSLFIQETQYF
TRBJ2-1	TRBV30	CAWSVNSGRGNEQFF
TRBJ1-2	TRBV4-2	CASSQGHDYGYTF
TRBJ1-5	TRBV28	CASSRRTGSNQPQHF
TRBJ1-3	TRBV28	CASTWGTASGNTIYF
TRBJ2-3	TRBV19	CASSGLQGTDTQYF